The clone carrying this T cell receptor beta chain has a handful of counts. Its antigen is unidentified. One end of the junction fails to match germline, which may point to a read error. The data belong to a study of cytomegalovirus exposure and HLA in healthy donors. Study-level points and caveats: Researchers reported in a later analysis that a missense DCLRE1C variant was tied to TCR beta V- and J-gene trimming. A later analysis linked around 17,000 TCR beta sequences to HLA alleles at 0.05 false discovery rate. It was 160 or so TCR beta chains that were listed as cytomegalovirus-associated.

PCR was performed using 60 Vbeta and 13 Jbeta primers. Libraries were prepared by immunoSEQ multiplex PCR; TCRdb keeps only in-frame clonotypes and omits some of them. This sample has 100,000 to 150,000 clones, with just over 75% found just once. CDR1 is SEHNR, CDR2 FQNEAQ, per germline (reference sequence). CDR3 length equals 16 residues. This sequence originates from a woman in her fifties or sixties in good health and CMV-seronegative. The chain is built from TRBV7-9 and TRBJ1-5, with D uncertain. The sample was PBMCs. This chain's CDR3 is CSSSFSGSRSNQPQHF. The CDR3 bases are TGTTCCAGCAGCTTTTCTGGGAGTAGGAGCAATCAGCCCCAGCATTTT.